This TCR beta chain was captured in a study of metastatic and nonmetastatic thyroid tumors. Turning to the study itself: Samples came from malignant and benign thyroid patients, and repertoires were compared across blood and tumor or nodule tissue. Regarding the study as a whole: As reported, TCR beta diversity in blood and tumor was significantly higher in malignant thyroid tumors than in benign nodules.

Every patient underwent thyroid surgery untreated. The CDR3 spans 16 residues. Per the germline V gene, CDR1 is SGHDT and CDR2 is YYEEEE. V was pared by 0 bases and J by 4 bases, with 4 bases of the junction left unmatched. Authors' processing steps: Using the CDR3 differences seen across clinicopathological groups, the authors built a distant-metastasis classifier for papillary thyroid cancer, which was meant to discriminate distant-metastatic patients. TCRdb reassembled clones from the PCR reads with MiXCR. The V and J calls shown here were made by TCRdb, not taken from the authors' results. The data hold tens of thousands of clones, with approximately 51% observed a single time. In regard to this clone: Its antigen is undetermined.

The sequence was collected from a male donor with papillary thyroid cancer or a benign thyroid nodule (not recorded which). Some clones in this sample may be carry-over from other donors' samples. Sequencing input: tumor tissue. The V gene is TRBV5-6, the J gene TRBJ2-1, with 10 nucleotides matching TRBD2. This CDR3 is CASSLELAGSYNEQFF. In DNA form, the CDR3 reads TGTGCCAGCAGCTTGGAACTAGCGGGAAGTTACAATGAGCAGTTCTTC. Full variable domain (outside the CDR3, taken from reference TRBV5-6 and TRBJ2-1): DAGVTQSPTHLIKTRGQQVTLRCSPKSGHDTVSWYQQALGQGPQFIFQYYEEEERQRGNFPDRFSGHQFPNYSSELNVNALLLGDSALYLCASSLELAGSYNEQFFGPGTRLTVL.